Presented here are 15 T cell receptor beta chains from one specimen sequenced in a study of T-cell reconstitution after alpha-beta-depleted transplantation in children. A library of TCRbeta sequences, prepared with unique molecular identifiers, was generated. TCRdb reprocessed the PCR reads via MiXCR and lists one record per CDR3 protein. Counted here are 450,000 to 550,000 distinct CDR3 sequences, approximately 10% occurring once; the ten biggest clones make up less than 15%. The starting material was PBMCs, mostly from graft donor cells, obtained 180 days after TCRalphabeta/CD19-depleted stem cell transplant. All receptors come from a female patient between 2 and 15 years old who had a stem cell transplant for aplastic anemia, so the T cells may come from the graft donor.

This clonotype was recorded at least ten times. Written as DNA, the CDR3 is TGTGCCAGCAGTTCTCCTCCGGGACAGGGGGGCGCTGAAAAACTGTTTTTT. Its translation: CASSSPPGQGGAEKLFF. The chain has TRBV28 and TRBJ1-4; 11 bases fit TRBD1. This CDR3 is 17 amino acids long. V trimming: 4 bases; J trimming: 7 bases; junction bases outside the gene matches: 11. CDR1 is MDHEN and CDR2 is SYDVKM in the germline V gene.

This clonotype was recorded many times. V gene TRBV18 combines with J gene TRBJ2-6, with D possibly matching TRBD1 (6 bases). Germline CDR1 KGHSH, CDR2 LQKENI. The ends were cut back, 3 bases at V and 2 bases at J, with 14 bases in the middle. The CDR3 is 17 amino acids. The CDR3 is CASSPLTRGAGANVLTF. The CDR3 region has the DNA TGTGCCAGCTCACCCCTTACCAGGGGAGCTGGGGCCAACGTCCTGACTTTC. Full variable domain (rest looked up from reference TRBV18 and TRBJ2-6): NAGVMQNPRHLVRRRGQEARLRCSPMKGHSHVYWYRQLPEEGLKFMVYLQKENIIDESGMPKERFSAEFPKEGPSILRIQQVVRGDSAAYFCASSPLTRGAGANVLTFGAGSRLTVL.

This clonotype was picked up a small number of times. In nucleotides, the CDR3 is TGTGCCAGCACCCTGGGGACATCTCAAGAGACCCAGTACTTC. This gives the protein CASTLGTSQETQYF. The gene calls are TRBV7-2 and TRBJ2-5, with D possibly matching TRBD1 (6 bases). Trimming pared 7 bases from V and 2 bases from J, leaving 14 bases between. The CDR3 has 14 residues. CDR1 and CDR2 (germline): SGHTA, FQGNSA.

In this sample, this clonotype turned up many times. This chain links TRBV5-1 with TRBJ2-2; the D is unclear. There are 14 residues in the CDR3. The germline V gene has CDR1 SGHRS and CDR2 YFSETQ. Trimming took 1 base from V and 3 from J, leaving 7 bases between them. The CDR3 region is CASSLMADTGELFF. The DNA for the CDR3 is TGCGCCAGCAGCTTGATGGCAGACACCGGGGAGCTGTTTTTT.

This clonotype was found many times. J is TRBJ2-7 and V is TRBV20-1; TRBD2 agrees at 8 bases. Germline lookup yields CDR1 DFQATT and CDR2 SNEGSKA (reference sequence). The V segment lost 0 bases and the J segment 7 bases; nucleotides outside the gene matches: 8. The CDR3 is 14 residues long. The CDR3 coding sequence is TGCAGTGCTAGAGATGGTACTAGCGGACTAGAGCAGTACTTC. Residues: CSARDGTSGLEQYF.

The sample holds a few counts of this clonotype. The CDR3 reads CASSPPNSANTGELFF. CDR3 nucleotide sequence: TGTGCCAGCTCACCACCGAACAGCGCGAACACCGGGGAGCTGTTTTTT. This chain links TRBV18 with TRBJ2-2; D unclear. The CDR3 totals 16 residues. The germline gives CDR1 KGHSH, CDR2 LQKENI. Between the trimmed V and J ends, which lost 0 bases and 0 bases, there was a span of 8 bases.

V usage is TRBV28 and J usage is TRBJ2-4; tentative D call: TRBD1 (6 bases). CDR3 length: 19 amino acids. CDR1 is MDHEN and CDR2 is SYDVKM in the germline V gene. V was pared by 6 bases and J by 1 base, with 25 bases between. The CDR3: CASSLGHLARPWAKNIQYF. In nucleotides, the CDR3 is TGTGCCAGCAGCTTGGGACATTTAGCCCGTCCTTGGGCCAAAAACATTCAGTACTTC.

V gene TRBV20-1 combines with J gene TRBJ2-4, with D possibly TRBD2 on 5 matching bases. The CDR3 is made up of 16 amino acids. Germline V lookup: CDR1 DFQATT, CDR2 SNEGSKA (reference sequence). Trimming pared 6 bases from V and 0 bases from J, leaving 18 bases between. CDR3 nucleotides: TGCAGTGCAATCGGGAACCAGATACTAGCCAAAAACATTCAGTACTTC. It yields the protein CSAIGNQILAKNIQYF.

This clonotype was seen many times. The chain uses TRBV7-2 and TRBJ2-1; 7 nucleotides agree with TRBD2. Germline CDR1 and CDR2: SGHTA and FQGNSA. The CDR3 totals 15 residues. Trimming at V came to 2 bases and at J to 15 bases, leaving 16 bases not matched to a gene. CDR3 nucleotide sequence: TGTGCCAGCAGCTTAAGAACCGGGGGGAGGGACGGGTGGTTCTTC. Amino acids: CASSLRTGGRDGWFF.

The V call is TRBV9, the J call TRBJ1-1; no clear D gene. The germline CDR1 and CDR2 sequences are SGDLS and YYNGEE. This CDR3 has 13 residues. With 1 base removed from V and 0 bases from J, the gap between germline ends came to 4 bases. This CDR3 reads CASSVSVNTEAFF. CDR3 nucleotides: TGTGCCAGCAGCGTATCGGTGAACACTGAAGCTTTCTTT.

V usage is TRBV15 and J usage is TRBJ1-6; D call uncertain. CDR1 is LNHNV and CDR2 is YYDKDF in the germline V gene (reference sequence). This CDR3 contains 13 residues. V lost 5 bases to trimming and J lost 8 bases, with 10 bases between them. CDR3 bases: TGTGCCACCAGCGCCCAGATGGATTCACCCCTCCACTTT. It translates to CATSAQMDSPLHF. Filled out from reference TRBV15 and TRBJ1-6, the complete variable domain reads DAMVIQNPRYQVTQFGKPVTLSCSQTLNHNVMYWYQQKSSQAPKLLFHYYDKDFNNEADTPDNFQSRRPNTSFCFLDIRSPGLGDTAMYLCATSAQMDSPLHFGNGTRLTVT.

The V gene is TRBV20-1, the J gene TRBJ2-7; a weak D match, TRBD2 (6 bases). Trimming left V 2 bases short and J 2 bases short, with 13 bases between. Per germline, CDR1 DFQATT and CDR2 SNEGSKA (reference sequence). This CDR3 comprises 14 residues. CDR3 sequence (DNA): TGCAGTGCTAGACCCACTAGCCTGGCCTACGAGCAGTACTTC. Translating it yields CSARPTSLAYEQYF.

This clonotype showed up many times. The chain joins TRBV5-1 to TRBJ2-7; D perhaps matches TRBD1 (5 bases). The CDR3 runs to 16 residues. V lost 4 bases and J lost 2, with 19 bases in between. Germline CDR1 and CDR2: SGHRS and YFSETQ. The CDR3 loop is CASSPTSGLTPYEQYV. CDR3 nucleotide sequence: TGCGCCAGCAGCCCCACCTCAGGGTTAACCCCCTACGAGCAGTACGTC.

The table lists this clonotype with many counts. This sequence joins TRBV29-1 and TRBJ1-4; no clear D gene. The V gene lost 4 bases and the J gene lost 7 bases, with 7 bases spanning the gap. This CDR3 has 11 amino acids. CDR1 and CDR2 from the germline V gene are SQVTM and ANQGSEA. Here the CDR3 DNA reads TGCAGCGTTGGGGGTGGTGAAAAACTGTTTTTT. Its protein is CSVGGGEKLFF.

The J gene is TRBJ2-1, the V gene TRBV6-2 or TRBV6-3; no clear D gene. Germline V gene data show CDR1 as MNHEY and CDR2 as SVGEGT. The CDR3 has 17 amino acids. The germline V and J ends were trimmed by 2 bases and 3 bases, with 17 bases remaining between them. The CDR3 is CASSYDPAARLYNEQFF. The CDR3 coding sequence is TGTGCCAGCAGTTACGATCCTGCGGCCCGGCTCTACAATGAGCAGTTCTTC.